A selection of T cell receptor beta chains follows, all from one sample in a study of T cells in Graves' hyperthyroidism and ophthalmopathy. Each CDR3 protein is one row after TCRdb ran MiXCR on the multiplex PCR reads. The sample comprises a few hundred thousand distinct CDR3 sequences, 15% to 20% of which are singletons, and about 3.7% rests with the top ten. Material for sequencing was blood. Source of these receptors: a woman aged 18 to 35 with Graves' hyperthyroidism. Both conserved end residues are part of each CDR3. The D gene is left open where the match is weak. Rows give clone size only sometimes, using once, few, many, or a class for an expanded clone.

D gene: NA; J gene: TRBJ1-3; clone size: NA; V gene: TRBV6-1; CDR3 DNA: TGTGCCAGCAGTGAAGCCCCGGGTACGGGAAACACCATATATTTT; CDR3 protein: CASSEAPGTGNTIYF
D gene: NA; J gene: TRBJ1-5; clone size: many; V gene: TRBV28; CDR3 DNA: TGTGCCAGCAGTCCGGGGAGTGTTCAGCCCCAGCATTTT; CDR3 protein: CASSPGSVQPQHF
D gene: NA; J gene: TRBJ2-5; clone size: NA; V gene: TRBV3-1; CDR3 DNA: TGTGCCAGCAGCCAAGCCTGGGGAGGCGAGACCCAGTACTTC; CDR3 protein: CASSQAWGGETQYF
D gene: TRBD1; J gene: TRBJ1-2; clone size: many; V gene: TRBV5-1; CDR3 DNA: TGCGCCAGCGGGTCTACAGGGGGGAACTATGGCTACACCTTC; CDR3 protein: CASGSTGGNYGYTF
D gene: NA; J gene: TRBJ2-3; clone size: many; V gene: TRBV28; CDR3 DNA: TGTGCCAGCAGTTTAAGCGTGGGGGATACGCAGTATTTT; CDR3 protein: CASSLSVGDTQYF
D gene: NA; J gene: TRBJ2-2; clone size: many; V gene: TRBV27; CDR3 DNA: TGTGCCAGCAGCAAGACGTCAGGGGGGGAGCTGTTTTTT; CDR3 protein: CASSKTSGGELFF
D gene: TRBD1; J gene: TRBJ1-1; clone size: many; V gene: TRBV28; CDR3 DNA: TGTGCCAGCAGGCCGGGGCAGGGGGGCACTGAAGCTTTCTTT; CDR3 protein: CASRPGQGGTEAFF
D gene: NA; J gene: TRBJ1-1; clone size: many; V gene: TRBV6-1; CDR3 DNA: TGTGCCAGCAAGCGACATCTGAACACTGAAGCTTTCTTT; CDR3 protein: CASKRHLNTEAFF
D gene: TRBD2; J gene: TRBJ2-5; clone size: few; V gene: TRBV5-1; CDR3 DNA: TGCGCCAGCAGCCGGCCTCCTAAAGCGGGGAATCGGTATGAGACCCAGTACTTC; CDR3 protein: CASSRPPKAGNRYETQYF
D gene: NA; J gene: TRBJ1-2; clone size: few; V gene: TRBV3-1; CDR3 DNA: TGTGCCAGCAGCCAAGATCTCCAAGGCTATGGCTACACCTTC; CDR3 protein: CASSQDLQGYGYTF
D gene: NA; J gene: TRBJ2-5; clone size: many; V gene: TRBV3-1; CDR3 DNA: TGTGCCAGCAGATTGTTAGGGCAAGAGACCCAGTACTTC; CDR3 protein: CASRLLGQETQYF
D gene: TRBD1; J gene: TRBJ2-2; clone size: many; V gene: TRBV12-3/TRBV12-4; CDR3 DNA: TGTGCCAGCAGTTACAGTGGGACAGGGCTCGACACCGGGGAGCTGTTTTTT; CDR3 protein: CASSYSGTGLDTGELFF
D gene: NA; J gene: TRBJ2-7; clone size: NA; V gene: TRBV12-3/TRBV12-4; CDR3 DNA: TGTGCCAGCAGTTTAGCGACGGAACTATACGAGCAGTACTTC; CDR3 protein: CASSLATELYEQYF
D gene: NA; J gene: TRBJ1-5; clone size: NA; V gene: TRBV5-1; CDR3 DNA: TGCGCCAGCAGCTTGGGGCCGGATGGCAATCAGCCCCAGCATTTT; CDR3 protein: CASSLGPDGNQPQHF
D gene: TRBD2; J gene: TRBJ2-5; clone size: many; V gene: TRBV27; CDR3 DNA: TGTGCCAGCAGTTTATCGGCTAGCGGGGGGGCAGAGACCCAGTACTTC; CDR3 protein: CASSLSASGGAETQYF
D gene: TRBD1; J gene: TRBJ1-1; clone size: few; V gene: TRBV12-3/TRBV12-4; CDR3 DNA: TGTGCCAGCAGTTTAAATAGGGACAGTACGGGCACTGAAGCTTTCTTT; CDR3 protein: CASSLNRDSTGTEAFF
D gene: NA; J gene: TRBJ1-3; clone size: many; V gene: TRBV6-2/TRBV6-3; CDR3 DNA: TGTGCCAGCAGCCAGGCTACTGCGGGAACAGTCTCTGGAAACACCATATATTTT; CDR3 protein: CASSQATAGTVSGNTIYF
D gene: TRBD2; J gene: TRBJ2-1; clone size: few; V gene: TRBV24-1; CDR3 DNA: TGTGCCACCAGTGATCGCGGACTAGCGGGGGGGCGGGGCCATGAGCAGTTCTTC; CDR3 protein: CATSDRGLAGGRGHEQFF
D gene: NA; J gene: TRBJ2-2; clone size: many; V gene: TRBV20-1; CDR3 DNA: TGCAGTGCTTGGGTTGACGGGGAGCTGTTTTTT; CDR3 protein: CSAWVDGELFF
D gene: NA; J gene: TRBJ1-5; clone size: many; V gene: TRBV6-2/TRBV6-3; CDR3 DNA: TGTGCCAGCAGTTACGACCGGGTTAGGGGCAATCAGCCCCAGCATTTT; CDR3 protein: CASSYDRVRGNQPQHF
D gene: NA; J gene: TRBJ1-1; clone size: few; V gene: TRBV5-6; CDR3 DNA: TGTGCCAGCAGCTTGGCCGTTGCAGGGGAGATGACTGAAGCTTTCTTT; CDR3 protein: CASSLAVAGEMTEAFF
D gene: NA; J gene: TRBJ2-7; clone size: many; V gene: TRBV12-5; CDR3 DNA: TGTGCTAGTGGTTTGGTAAAGCAGGTGCCCAACTACGAGCAGTACTTC; CDR3 protein: CASGLVKQVPNYEQYF
D gene: TRBD2; J gene: TRBJ2-7; clone size: NA; V gene: TRBV28; CDR3 DNA: TGTGCCAGCAGTTCCTTGGCTAGCGGGAGATACGAGCAGTACTTC; CDR3 protein: CASSSLASGRYEQYF
D gene: TRBD2; J gene: TRBJ2-7; clone size: many; V gene: TRBV12-3/TRBV12-4; CDR3 DNA: TGTGCCAGCAGTCGACTAGCGGGGGGGCCGGAGCAGTACTTC; CDR3 protein: CASSRLAGGPEQYF
D gene: NA; J gene: TRBJ1-1; clone size: many; V gene: TRBV7-9; CDR3 DNA: TGTGCCAGCAGCTGGCGGACTGACGCTGAAGCTTTCTTT; CDR3 protein: CASSWRTDAEAFF
D gene: NA; J gene: TRBJ2-7; clone size: many; V gene: TRBV11-2; CDR3 DNA: TGTGCCAGCAGCTTAGGGGTGGGCTACGAGCAGTACTTC; CDR3 protein: CASSLGVGYEQYF